This paragraph covers one T cell receptor (beta chain) sequence. What it binds is not known. Between the trimmed V and J ends, which lost 5 bases and 5 bases, there was a span of 13 bases. Germline CDR1 reads MNHEY; CDR2 reads SMNVEV (reference sequence). The CDR3 sequence is 13 residues long. This sample is part of a study of regulatory and conventional T cells in RAG deficiency. Profiling relied on immunoSEQ multiplex PCR, and the TCRdb table lists in-frame clones only, not all of them. The sample records around 37,000 clones, about 88% being singletons. Study outcomes and limitations: Shannon entropy was markedly lower and Simpson indices higher in RAG-deficient patients than control T-cell subsets. Compared with controls, unique Treg TCR beta sequences dropped around 92-fold in Omenn syndrome and CID/AS.

The same sample was also used in a study of regulatory T cells. That source notes: The PCR used 52 TRBV and 13 TRBJ primers. In patients, unique TRB V-J pairs were restricted and V/J usage skewed, especially in Tregs.

The chain uses TRBV27 and TRBJ2-7; tentative D call: TRBD2 (6 bases). The sequenced material came from CD8+ T cells sorted from blood. This TCR was recovered from a human donor in good health. The DNA of the CDR3 is TGTGCCAGCAGTCCCGTTTGGGGGGACGAGCAGTACTTC. Amino acids: CASSPVWGDEQYF.